These T cell receptor beta chains were read from a single sample in a study of CD8+CD57+ T cells in acquired aplastic anemia. TCRdb itself ran the reads through MiXCR, one entry per CDR3 protein. Found here are around 430,000 distinct CDR3 sequences, around 30% of them singletons; the top ten hold around 0.82%. Sequenced input: sorted CD4+, CD8+, or CD8+CD57+ T cells (not recorded which) from PBMCs. The receptors originated from a human donor with aplastic anemia. Each CDR3 is given with its conserved first and last residue. D genes are given only for firm matches. Clone size is stated in some rows and not others, as once, few, many or a class when expanded.

>NA|TRBJ1-1|TRBV5-6|NA
CASSATGTGRTEAFF
TGTGCCAGCAGCGCTACCGGGACGGGGAGGACTGAAGCTTTCTTT
>NA|TRBJ2-7|TRBV6-5|TRBD1
CASSFRSGTGNKQYF
TGTGCCAGCAGTTTCCGATCCGGGACAGGGAACAAGCAGTACTTC
>NA|TRBJ1-2|TRBV15|TRBD1
CATSTGTGGGYTF
TGTGCCACCAGCACCGGGACAGGGGGCGGCTACACCTTC
>NA|TRBJ2-2|TRBV12-3/TRBV12-4|TRBD2
CASSRLAVWNTGELFF
TGTGCCAGCAGTCGCCTAGCGGTATGGAACACCGGGGAGCTGTTTTTT
>many|TRBJ1-2|TRBV7-2|NA
CASSLGVNYGYTF
TGTGCCAGCAGCTTAGGGGTAAACTATGGCTACACCTTC
>NA|TRBJ1-2|TRBV5-1|NA
CASSADSF
TGCGCCAGCAGCGCGGACAGCTTT
>NA|TRBJ2-7|TRBV7-9|TRBD2
CASSSGTSGAYEQYF
TGTGCCAGCAGCTCCGGGACTAGCGGGGCATACGAGCAGTACTTC
>few|TRBJ2-1|TRBV11-2|NA
CASSLGVLSYSYNEQFF
TGTGCCAGCAGCTTAGGCGTCCTCTCTTATTCCTACAATGAGCAGTTCTTC
>NA|TRBJ2-3|TRBV5-1|TRBD1
CASSSGTGSTDTQYF
TGCGCCAGCAGCAGTGGGACAGGGAGCACAGATACGCAGTATTTT
>many|TRBJ2-1|TRBV9|NA
CASSVGLDAYNEQFF
TGTGCCAGCAGCGTAGGGCTAGATGCCTACAATGAGCAGTTCTTC
>NA|TRBJ1-5|TRBV6-1|NA
CASSVMDRYQPQHF
TGTGCCAGCAGTGTTATGGACAGATATCAGCCCCAGCATTTT
>many|TRBJ2-5|TRBV20-1|NA
CSASPETQYF
TGCAGTGCTAGCCCTGAGACCCAGTACTTC
>many|TRBJ2-5|TRBV10-2|TRBD2
CASKTSGRAQYF
TGCGCCAGCAAAACTAGCGGGAGGGCCCAGTACTTC